Listed here are 14 T cell receptor beta chains from one sample, sequenced in a study of OX40 agonist ivuxolimab in advanced cancers. Profiled with immunoSEQ multiplex PCR; TCRdb holds only in-frame clones, not every one. The table shows 84,000 or so clones, with over 65% occurring only once. This material consisted of CD4+ or CD8+ T cells sorted from blood, taken in a trial of the OX40 agonist ivuxolimab. All receptors derive from an adult with an advanced solid tumor such as melanoma, head and neck, liver or kidney cancer.

This clone was seen more than once but under ten times. V and J are TRBV28 and TRBJ1-1; TRBD1 matches 7 bases. CDR3 size: 13 residues. From germline, CDR1 is MDHEN and CDR2 SYDVKM. The J segment lost 1 base and the V segment lost 4 bases, leaving 0 bases of the junction unmatched. This CDR3 reads CASSWTGNTEAFF. In nucleotides, the CDR3 is TGTGCCAGCAGTTGGACAGGGAACACTGAAGCTTTCTTT.

The chain uses TRBV7-6 and TRBJ2-2; 8 nucleotides match TRBD1. V was pared by 1 base and J by 5 bases, with 9 bases of the junction left unmatched. CDR1 is SGHVS and CDR2 is FNYEAQ in the germline V gene. This CDR3 has 17 amino acids. CDR3 loop: CASSLGAWTGPTGELFF. In nucleotides, the CDR3 is TGTGCCAGCAGCTTAGGTGCGTGGACAGGGCCAACCGGGGAGCTGTTTTTT.

This clone was seen a handful of times. This chain joins TRBV27 and TRBJ2-3; 7 nucleotides match TRBD2. The germline gives CDR1 MNHEY, CDR2 SMNVEV (reference sequence). Unmatched junction bases numbered 3, after V lost 6 bases and J lost 0 bases. The CDR3 loop spans 14 amino acids. The CDR3 protein is CASRPSGSTDTQYF. CDR3 nucleotide sequence: TGTGCCAGCAGGCCTAGCGGTAGCACAGATACGCAGTATTTT.

The chain is built from TRBV9 and TRBJ2-3; TRBD1 is a possible D gene (5 bases). Germline V lookup: CDR1 SGDLS, CDR2 YYNGEE. The CDR3 sequence is 14 residues long. Deletions cut 3 bases from V and 0 bases from J, with 8 bases between. The CDR3 nucleotides are TGTGCCAGCAGCGGGGGCCAGAGCACAGATACGCAGTATTTT. It is translated as CASSGGQSTDTQYF.

J is TRBJ2-2 and V is TRBV6-5; D remains ambiguous. Per the germline V gene, CDR1 is MNHEY and CDR2 is SVGAGI. This CDR3 comprises 12 residues. Trimming pared 7 bases from V and 5 bases from J, leaving 8 bases between. CDR3 nucleotides: TGTGCCAGCAAAGGGCGAACCGGGGAGCTGTTTTTT. Translated: CASKGRTGELFF.

The chain carries TRBV2 and TRBJ1-2; no clear D gene. The CDR3 covers 18 residues. Trimming removed 5 bases at V and 0 bases at J, with 22 bases between. From germline, CDR1 is SNHLY and CDR2 FYNNEI. DNA for the CDR3: TGTGCCAGCAGTCGCCCCGGAGTTAGCATTGAGGCTAACTATGGCTACACCTTC. This gives the protein CASSRPGVSIEANYGYTF.

The chain recombines TRBV7-2 with TRBJ1-6; 8 bases align to TRBD1. This CDR3 region has 17 residues. J was trimmed by 9 bases and V by 0 bases; bases with no gene match: 10. Looked up from germline, CDR1 is SGHTA and CDR2 is FQGNSA. The CDR3 reads CASSLALNRGFASPLHF. The CDR3 region has the DNA TGTGCCAGCAGCTTAGCGCTGAACAGGGGGTTCGCTTCACCCCTCCACTTT.

The rearrangement uses TRBV13 and TRBJ1-2; 9 nucleotides line up with TRBD1. This CDR3 contains 16 residues. Germline V gene lookup returns CDR1 PRHDT and CDR2 FYEKMQ (reference sequence). V trimming: 0 bases; J trimming: 13 bases; junction bases outside the gene matches: 15. CDR3 loop: CASSLGSGTGRSPVTF. The CDR3 DNA reads as TGTGCCAGCAGCTTAGGATCCGGGACAGGGCGGTCACCTGTCACCTTC.

V gene TRBV7-9 combines with J gene TRBJ2-7; the D call may be TRBD1 or TRBD2 (5 bases each). The ends were cut back, 5 bases at V and 0 bases at J, with 14 bases in the middle. This CDR3 spans 15 amino acids. The germline V gene encodes CDR1 SEHNR and CDR2 FQNEAQ (reference sequence). DNA for the CDR3: TGTGCCAGCAGCCAAGAGGGGACGAGCTCCTACGAGCAGTACGTC. This gives the protein CASSQEGTSSYEQYV.

V gene TRBV27 combines with J gene TRBJ2-1; 8 nucleotides align to TRBD2. The V gene's germline CDR1 is MNHEY and CDR2 SMNVEV (reference sequence). The J segment lost 9 bases and the V segment lost 7 bases, leaving 8 bases of the junction unmatched. The CDR3 is 13 amino acids. The CDR3 DNA reads TGTGCCAGCAAGGCACGGGGGGGTGGTGAGCAGTTCTTC. Translation gives CASKARGGGEQFF.

This chain joins TRBV4-3 and TRBJ1-6; TRBD1 might be the D (5 bases). Trimming removed 4 bases from V and 10 bases from J, with 17 bases in between. This CDR3 spans 15 amino acids. Germline lookup yields CDR1 LGHNA and CDR2 YSLEER. CDR3 sequence reads: CASSPRQGSGSPLHF. CDR3 nucleotide sequence: TGCGCCAGCAGCCCTCGGCAGGGATCGGGCTCACCCCTCCACTTT.

The chain carries TRBV5-6 and TRBJ1-1; D ambiguous. CDR3 length: 13 residues. Looked up from germline, CDR1 is SGHDT and CDR2 is YYEEEE. The V end was cut by 0 bases, the J end by 4 bases, with 7 bases between. The CDR3 region has the DNA TGTGCCAGCAGCTTGGGGACTGGCACTGAAGCTTTCTTT. This gives the protein CASSLGTGTEAFF.

This clone was counted a few times. The genes are TRBV2 and TRBJ1-2; D is perhaps TRBD1 (5 bases). CDR1 and CDR2 (germline): SNHLY, FYNNEI. This CDR3 is 13 amino acids long. Trimming took off 7 bases at V and 8 bases at J, with 17 bases between the two ends. In DNA form, the CDR3 reads TGTGCCAGCAATTCGAGACAGTCTGGAGGCTACACCTTC. Encoded protein: CASNSRQSGGYTF.

The chain uses TRBV9 and TRBJ1-4; D is unclear. The ends were cut back, 2 bases at V and 7 bases at J, with 12 bases in the middle. Germline V gene lookup returns CDR1 SGDLS and CDR2 YYNGEE. The CDR3 is made up of 14 amino acids. CDR3 sequence reads: CASSVGNAAEKLFF. CDR3 DNA sequence: TGTGCCAGCAGCGTGGGTAATGCAGCTGAAAAACTGTTTTTT.